Reported below is one T cell receptor beta chain. The sample belongs to a study of Ad26.COV2.S vaccination and SARS-CoV-2 variants. Treatment of the sample: some 19 received Ad26.COV2.S at low or high dose, single or two shots; 5 received placebo; per-sample allocation not given. Day 63 after the first injection of vaccine or placebo was the sampling time. Expressing Wuhan-strain SARS-CoV-2 spike, an Ad26 vector served as the vaccine. Sequencing used immunoSEQ multiplex PCR; TCRdb keeps in-frame clones, though not all of them. This sample has hundreds of thousands of clones, with about 91% found just once. V was clipped by 8 bases and J by 2 bases, with 10 bases between them. The length of the CDR3 is 12 residues. Germline lookup yields CDR1 ENHRY and CDR2 SYGVKD.

The clonotype originates from a person aged 18-65 years who received the Ad26.COV2.S COVID-19 vaccine or a placebo. The J gene is TRBJ2-7, the V gene TRBV10-3; D uncertain. This material consisted of peripheral blood, taken in a trial of Ad26.COV2.S vaccine versus placebo. CDR3 loop: CAIWSPTYEQYF. The CDR3 nucleotides read TGTGCCATCTGGAGCCCCACCTACGAGCAGTACTTC.